Included here is one T cell receptor (beta chain) sequence, with context. Its specificity is unknown. Clones were sequenced by immunoSEQ multiplex PCR, and TCRdb holds only the in-frame ones, with some missing. The table includes around 120,000 clones, about 90% detected once. This sample was taken from a study of T cell responses to AZD1222 COVID-19 vaccine. Overall study findings and caveats: There were mostly white British donors and more females than males, and clonal diversity was possibly underestimated.

This CDR3 has 11 amino acids. Trimming stripped 1 base from V and 11 bases from J, with 6 bases between. Looked up from germline, CDR1 is MGHRA and CDR2 is YSYEKL. This material consisted of peripheral blood, taken on day 0 of AZD1222 vaccination. J is TRBJ2-1 and V is TRBV4-1; no firm D call. The source is an adult in good health. CDR3 loop: CASSQAAKQFF. CDR3 nucleotides: TGCGCCAGCAGCCAAGCAGCGAAGCAGTTCTTC.